Reported below is one T cell receptor beta chain. Its cognate antigen is unknown. This specimen belongs to a study of siplizumab effects on memory and regulatory T cells. Study-wide findings and caveats: Naive T cells apparently outstripped memory cells in diversity and seemed major alloresponse contributors. Mappable alloreactive CD4+ clones were on average around 69% Treg-derived with siplizumab, roughly 28% in controls. There were only a minor fraction of alloreactive clones that mapped to unstimulated subsets. Alloreactive sequences traceable to unstimulated CD4+ memory cells declined significantly under siplizumab.

Some clones are missing from TCRdb's copy, which holds only in-frame ones; the method was immunoSEQ multiplex PCR. The sample consists of 50,000 to 55,000 clones, roughly 93% of them appearing once. CDR1 is SNHLY, CDR2 FYNNEI, per germline. J lost 4 bases, V lost 2 bases, and 9 bases had no gene match. CDR3 length: 16 amino acids. The receptor's source is a human donor in good health. This chain uses TRBV2 with TRBJ1-2; 8 positions match TRBD1. The material sequenced was CD8+ T cells sorted from blood. The CDR3 region has the DNA TGTGCCAGCAGTGAACGGCAGGGGGCGCGCCCCTATGGCTACACCTTC. Its translation is CASSERQGARPYGYTF. Looking up the rest from reference TRBV2 and TRBJ1-2 gives the full variable domain: EPEVTQTPSHQVTQMGQEVILRCVPISNHLYFYWYRQILGQKVEFLVSFYNNEISEKSEIFDDQFSVERPDGSNFTLKIRSTKLEDSAMYFCASSERQGARPYGYTFGSGTRLTVV.